This TCR beta chain is from a study of shared clonotypes between healthy human individuals. Data came from immunoSEQ multiplex PCR; TCRdb stores just in-frame clones and leaves some out. The sample lists more than 400,000 clones; around 85% were seen once. Sequenced sample: PBMCs. This receptor was taken from a woman aged 40 to 55 in good health. Some clones in this sample may be carry-over from other donors' samples.

CDR3 region: CASSPGLDYNEQFF. The DNA of the CDR3 is TGTGCCAGCAGCCCGGGACTAGATTACAATGAGCAGTTCTTC. The chain combines TRBV11-2 with TRBJ2-1, with TRBD2 identical over 8 bases. The CDR3 loop spans 14 amino acids. Germline loops: CDR1 SGHAT, CDR2 FQNNGV. With V trimmed by 5 bases and J by 4 bases, 4 bases remained unmatched. Filled out from reference TRBV11-2 and TRBJ2-1, the complete variable domain reads EAGVAQSPRYKIIEKRQSVAFWCNPISGHATLYWYQQILGQGPKLLIQFQNNGVVDDSQLPKDRFSAERLKGVDSTLKIQPAKLEDSAVYLCASSPGLDYNEQFFGPGTRLTVL.